The 21 T cell receptor beta chains given below trace back to one sample, sequenced in a study of monozygotic twins with inflammatory bowel disease. From its re-call of the 5' RACE reads, TCRdb lists each CDR3 protein once, without DNA. Its clone listing holds approximately 120,000 distinct CDR3 sequences. The specimen was blood. All receptors come from a human donor with ulcerative colitis or Crohn's disease, or a healthy co-twin of an affected twin (not recorded which).

The rearrangement links TRBV7-2 to TRBJ2-3; TCRdb's assignment of TRBD2 cannot be checked, as there is no DNA. Germline CDR1 and CDR2: SGHTA and FQGNSA. CDR3 length: 16 residues. The chain's CDR3 is CASTPPGRESTDTQYF. The variable domain in full, with the rest retrieved from reference TRBV7-2 and TRBJ2-3, is GAGVSQSPSNKVTEKGKDVELRCDPISGHTALYWYRQSLGQGLEFLIYFQGNSAPDKSGLPSDRFSAERTGGSVSTLTIQRTQQEDSAVYLCASTPPGRESTDTQYFGPGTRLTVL.

This chain links TRBV4-2 with TRBJ1-2; checking the TCRdb D call of TRBD1 is not possible without DNA. The CDR3 contains 15 residues. Germline V lookup: CDR1 LGHNA, CDR2 YNFKEQ. CDR3: CASSPADRPNYGYTF.

This sequence joins TRBV9 and TRBJ2-7. There are 15 residues in the CDR3. Looked up from germline, CDR1 is SGDLS and CDR2 is YYNGEE. CDR3: CASSPNVGASYEQYF.

J is TRBJ1-4 and V is TRBV27; TCRdb's D call, TRBD1, is unchecked because there is no DNA. Germline V gene lookup returns CDR1 MNHEY and CDR2 SMNVEV (reference sequence). This CDR3 contains 15 residues. This CDR3 reads CASSLQGQTNEKLFF.

This chain uses TRBV9 with TRBJ2-1. The CDR3 contains 15 residues. Per the germline V gene, CDR1 is SGDLS and CDR2 is YYNGEE. The CDR3 loop reads CASSIGESSYNEQFF. Drawing the rest from reference TRBV9 and TRBJ2-1, the complete variable domain is DSGVTQTPKHLITATGQRVTLRCSPRSGDLSVYWYQQSLDQGLQFLIQYYNGEERAKGNILERFSAQQFPDLHSELNLSSLELGDSALYFCASSIGESSYNEQFFGPGTRLTVL.

This rearrangement joins TRBV11-3 to TRBJ2-3; without DNA, the TCRdb call of TRBD1 cannot be checked. Germline V gives CDR1 SGHNT, CDR2 YENEEA. The CDR3 contains 16 residues. The CDR3 is CASSSTTGTVGDTQYF.

CDR3 protein: CSARGLVSSYEQYF. The V and J genes are TRBV20-1 and TRBJ2-7. Germline lookup yields CDR1 DFQATT and CDR2 SNEGSKA (reference sequence). The CDR3 runs to 14 residues.

V and J are TRBV20-1 and TRBJ2-3; TCRdb indicates TRBD2, and absent DNA this call remains unverified. CDR1 is DFQATT, CDR2 SNEGSKA, per germline (reference sequence). The CDR3 runs to 15 residues. The chain's CDR3 is CSARDLQRSTDTQYF.

The chain employs TRBV7-8 and TRBJ1-5. The CDR3 consists of 13 residues. Germline lookup yields CDR1 SGHVS and CDR2 FQNEAQ. CDR3 in amino acids: CASSLVGIQPQHF.

The chain carries TRBV12-3 or TRBV12-4 and TRBJ2-2; TCRdb's D call, TRBD1, is unchecked because there is no DNA. The CDR3 spans 15 residues. CDR3 protein: CASSRTGANTGELFF.

The chain joins TRBV25-1 to TRBJ2-7; the TRBD2 assignment by TCRdb is unverifiable without DNA. This CDR3 comprises 16 residues. CDR1 is MGHDK and CDR2 is SYGVNS in the germline V gene. Here the CDR3 reads CASTDETPRRGYEQYF.

This chain joins TRBV29-1 and TRBJ2-1; without DNA, the TCRdb call of TRBD1 cannot be checked. CDR1 is SQVTM and CDR2 is ANQGSEA in the germline V gene. The CDR3 has 13 amino acids. The CDR3 spells CSVGGTDYNEQFF.

CDR3 in amino acids: CACSVLTAGLTDTQYF. J is TRBJ2-3 and V is TRBV5-1; TCRdb calls TRBD2, which cannot be checked without DNA. The germline V gene encodes CDR1 SGHRS and CDR2 YFSETQ. The CDR3 is made up of 16 amino acids.

This chain links TRBV5-1 with TRBJ2-3. The V gene's germline CDR1 is SGHRS and CDR2 YFSETQ. This CDR3 comprises 15 residues. This CDR3 is CASSLAEASGDTQYF. Full variable domain (remainder filled in from reference TRBV5-1 and TRBJ2-3): KAGVTQTPRYLIKTRGQQVTLSCSPISGHRSVSWYQQTPGQGLQFLFEYFSETQRNKGNFPGRFSGRQFSNSRSEMNVSTLELGDSALYLCASSLAEASGDTQYFGPGTRLTVL.

V is TRBV5-1 and J is TRBJ2-2; the TRBD1 assignment by TCRdb is unverifiable without DNA. This CDR3 is 15 amino acids long. Germline CDR1 reads SGHRS; CDR2 reads YFSETQ. The CDR3 sequence is CASSQVGGLTGELFF.

The genes are TRBV12-3 or TRBV12-4 and TRBJ1-6. The CDR3 runs to 14 residues. CDR3 in amino acids: CASSLGQKDSPLHF.

The rearrangement links TRBV4-3 to TRBJ2-7; TCRdb designates TRBD1, a call that cannot be tested without DNA. This CDR3 has 15 residues. Germline lookup yields CDR1 LGHNA and CDR2 YSLEER. CDR3: CASSQSGTGPDEQYF.

This CDR3 is CASSWTSGSQETQYF. The rearrangement joins TRBV12-3 or TRBV12-4 to TRBJ2-5; absent DNA, TCRdb's TRBD2 call cannot be checked. The CDR3 covers 15 residues.

V and J are TRBV6-2 or TRBV6-3 and TRBJ2-1; TCRdb calls TRBD1, which cannot be checked without DNA. The germline V gene encodes CDR1 MNHEY and CDR2 SVGEGT. The CDR3 is 16 residues long. CDR3 in amino acids: CATATPEGASYNEQFF.

This chain links TRBV12-3 or TRBV12-4 with TRBJ2-7; absent DNA, TCRdb's TRBD1 call cannot be checked. The CDR3 spans 13 residues. The CDR3 is CASSLGTPYEQYF.

The rearrangement links TRBV5-1 to TRBJ2-7; TCRdb outputs TRBD1, but without DNA this stays unchecked. The germline CDR1 and CDR2 sequences are SGHRS and YFSETQ. The CDR3 totals 16 residues. CDR3 amino acids: CASSAGRDRVSYEQYF. Together with reference TRBV5-1 and TRBJ2-7, the CDR3 gives the full variable domain: KAGVTQTPRYLIKTRGQQVTLSCSPISGHRSVSWYQQTPGQGLQFLFEYFSETQRNKGNFPGRFSGRQFSNSRSEMNVSTLELGDSALYLCASSAGRDRVSYEQYFGPGTRLTVT.